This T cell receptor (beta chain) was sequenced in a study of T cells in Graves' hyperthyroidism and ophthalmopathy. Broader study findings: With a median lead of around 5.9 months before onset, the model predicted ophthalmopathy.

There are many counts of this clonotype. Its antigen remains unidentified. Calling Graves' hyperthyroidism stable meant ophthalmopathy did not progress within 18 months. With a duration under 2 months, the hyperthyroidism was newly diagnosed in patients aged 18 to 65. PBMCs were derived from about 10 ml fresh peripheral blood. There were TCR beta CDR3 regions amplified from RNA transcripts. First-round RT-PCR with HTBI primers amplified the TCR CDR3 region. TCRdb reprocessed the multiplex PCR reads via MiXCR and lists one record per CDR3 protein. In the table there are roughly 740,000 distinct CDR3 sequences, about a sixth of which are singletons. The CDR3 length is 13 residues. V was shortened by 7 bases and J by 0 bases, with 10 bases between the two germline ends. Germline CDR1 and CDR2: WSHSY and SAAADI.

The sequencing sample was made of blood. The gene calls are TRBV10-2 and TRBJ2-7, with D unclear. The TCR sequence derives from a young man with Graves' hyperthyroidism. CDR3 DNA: TGCGCCAGCAAGCTAGGCGTCTCCTACGAGCAGTACTTC. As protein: CASKLGVSYEQYF.